The 21 T cell receptor beta chains listed next were all sequenced from one sample in a study of blood T cell repertoires in COVID-19. The protocol was immunoSEQ multiplex PCR, while the TCRdb copy is restricted to in-frame clones and leaves out a portion. Of about 170,000 clones in the sample, approximately 86% were seen once. The sequenced sample consisted of peripheral blood. These receptors came from a woman aged 80 or over with COVID-19, enrolled during active disease.

V and J are TRBV20-1 and TRBJ2-5; the D is unclear. The germline CDR1 and CDR2 sequences are DFQATT and SNEGSKA (reference sequence). Trimming shortened V by 6 bases and J by 4 bases, and 9 bases separated the two germline ends. This CDR3 is built from 11 residues. CDR3 amino acids: CSAYDIETQYF. For the CDR3, the DNA is TGCAGTGCCTACGACATAGAGACCCAGTACTTC.

In its sample, this clone was seen once. The gene calls are TRBV5-1 and TRBJ2-5; TRBD1 is a possible D gene (5 bases). V lost 4 bases, J lost 5 bases, and 21 bases lay in between. The V gene's germline CDR1 is SGHRS and CDR2 YFSETQ. The CDR3 covers 16 residues. The CDR3 DNA reads TGCGCCAGCAGCACCCTAGGGGCAGCGAGCGCCGAGACCCAGTACTTC. It codes for CASSTLGAASAETQYF.

This chain connects TRBV6-5 to TRBJ2-3; maybe TRBD1 (5 bases). There are 14 residues in the CDR3. The germline V gene encodes CDR1 MNHEY and CDR2 SVGAGI. Trimming left V 7 bases short and J 5 bases short, with 16 bases between. In DNA, the CDR3 is TGTGCCAGCATTTTTCGTTGGGGCATAGATACGCAGTATTTT. This encodes CASIFRWGIDTQYF.

The chain recombines TRBV9 with TRBJ1-5, with 9 bases that match TRBD1. The CDR3 spans 15 residues. The germline V gene has CDR1 SGDLS and CDR2 YYNGEE. The junction had 7 bases not matched to a gene; V was cut back by 4 bases and J by 5 bases. In DNA, the CDR3 is TGTGCCAGCAGCATGACAGGACAGGGGCATCAGCCCCAGCATTTT. Translation: CASSMTGQGHQPQHF.

V usage is TRBV5-1 and J usage is TRBJ2-2; no reliable D call. Trimming removed 2 bases from V and 6 bases from J, with 8 bases in between. The CDR3 totals 13 residues. Germline CDR1 reads SGHRS; CDR2 reads YFSETQ. CDR3 nucleotides: TGCGCCAGCAGCTTACGGGTGGCCGGGGAGCTGTTTTTT. This translates into CASSLRVAGELFF. Combining the CDR3 with reference TRBV5-1 and TRBJ2-2 gives the whole variable domain KAGVTQTPRYLIKTRGQQVTLSCSPISGHRSVSWYQQTPGQGLQFLFEYFSETQRNKGNFPGRFSGRQFSNSRSEMNVSTLELGDSALYLCASSLRVAGELFFGEGSRLTVL.

The chain employs TRBV7-3 and TRBJ2-2; 12 bases are a match to TRBD2. The ends lost 10 bases at V and 7 bases at J; junction bases unmatched: 22. The germline CDR1 and CDR2 sequences are SGHTA and FQGTGA. The CDR3 is made up of 19 amino acids. CDR3 protein: CATRPRPTSGGSEGGELFF. The CDR3 DNA reads as TGTGCCACCAGACCCCGGCCCACTAGCGGGGGGTCCGAGGGCGGGGAGCTGTTTTTT.

The CDR3 here is CASSVTSPSTDTQYF. The DNA of the CDR3 is TGTGCCAGCAGCGTAACTAGCCCTAGCACAGATACGCAGTATTTT. The chain couples TRBV9 to TRBJ2-3; possible D gene TRBD2, 6 bases. Trimming removed 1 base at V and 0 bases at J, with 9 bases between. The CDR3 length is 15 residues. CDR1 SGDLS and CDR2 YYNGEE come from the germline V gene.

The table lists this clone with a few counts. The genes are TRBV2 and TRBJ2-5; the D gene is possibly TRBD2 (5 bases). This CDR3 contains 15 residues. Germline CDR1 reads SNHLY; CDR2 reads FYNNEI. Trimming shortened V by 0 bases and J by 5 bases, and 13 bases separated the two germline ends. CDR3 residues: CASSEALRGQETQYF. The CDR3 DNA sequence: TGTGCCAGCAGTGAAGCGCTTCGAGGGCAGGAGACCCAGTACTTC.

This rearrangement joins TRBV19 to TRBJ1-3, with D possibly TRBD1 on 5 matching bases. With 7 bases removed from V and 0 bases from J, the gap between germline ends came to 10 bases. Per germline, CDR1 LNHDA and CDR2 SQIVND (reference sequence). The CDR3 is 14 amino acids. The CDR3 protein is CASTRGGSGNTIYF. CDR3 nucleotides: TGTGCCAGTACCCGGGGGGGCTCTGGAAACACCATATATTTT.

The chain recombines TRBV19 with TRBJ2-3; TRBD2 aligns across 7 bases. From germline, CDR1 is LNHDA and CDR2 SQIVND (reference sequence). There are 14 residues in the CDR3. The V gene end was trimmed by 3 bases and the J gene end by 3 bases; junction bases not matched to a gene: 3. The CDR3 reads CASSIERGTDTQYF. Here the CDR3 DNA reads TGTGCCAGTAGTATTGAGCGGGGTACAGATACGCAGTATTTT.

This chain links TRBV5-5 with TRBJ2-3; D perhaps matches TRBD2 (6 bases). The CDR3 is made up of 14 amino acids. Looked up from germline, CDR1 is SGHKS and CDR2 is YYEKEE (reference sequence). V was pared by 6 bases and J by 2 bases, with 13 bases between. For the CDR3, the DNA is TGTGCCAGCACCGGAGGGCCTTACACAGATACGCAGTATTTT. This gives the protein CASTGGPYTDTQYF.

The chain links TRBV11-3 to TRBJ2-7; D is unclear. The CDR3 loop spans 14 amino acids. Germline CDR1 reads SGHNT; CDR2 reads YENEEA. Trimming removed 1 base from V and 1 base from J, with 8 bases in between. CDR3 DNA sequence: TGTGCCAGCAGCTTAGGCGGCCCTTCCTACGAGCAGTACTTC. Its protein product is CASSLGGPSYEQYF.

The chain combines TRBV28 with TRBJ2-7; 10 bases match TRBD1. The CDR3 length is 14 residues. Germline V gene data show CDR1 as MDHEN and CDR2 as SYDVKM. The V segment lost 4 bases and the J segment 3 bases; nucleotides outside the gene matches: 3. CDR3 amino acids: CASSSRTGGYEQYF. Written as DNA, the CDR3 is TGTGCCAGCAGTTCCAGGACAGGGGGCTACGAGCAGTACTTC.

The V and J genes are TRBV29-1 and TRBJ2-7, with a weak D call TRBD2 (5 bases). In germline, CDR1 is SQVTM, CDR2 ANQGSEA. The CDR3 consists of 13 residues. V was clipped by 4 bases and J by 5 bases, with 15 bases between them. CDR3 DNA sequence: TGCAGCGTTGTCGAGGGATGGGTACACGAGCAGTACTTC. This sequence encodes CSVVEGWVHEQYF.

This chain uses TRBV6-4 with TRBJ1-6, with D tentatively TRBD1 (5 bases). There are 15 residues in the CDR3. Germline loops: CDR1 MRHNA, CDR2 SNTAGT. Trimming took 3 bases from V and 4 from J, leaving 10 bases between them. CDR3 coding DNA: TGTGCCAGCAGTGAAGGGCCAGGGTATAATTCACCCCTCCACTTT. As protein: CASSEGPGYNSPLHF.

This chain uses TRBV6-5 with TRBJ2-7, with 9 positions matching TRBD2. There are 13 residues in the CDR3. V shed 6 bases, J shed 3 bases, and the junction held 3 bases outside the gene matches. Looked up from germline, CDR1 is MNHEY and CDR2 is SVGAGI. CDR3 sequence: CASRGAGGYEQYF. In nucleotides, the CDR3 is TGTGCCAGCAGGGGAGCGGGAGGCTACGAGCAGTACTTC.

As concerns this clone: Other DNA sequences in this sample translate to the same CDR3. J is TRBJ2-3 and V is TRBV11-2; TRBD2 agrees at 10 bases. Germline CDR1 is SGHAT and CDR2 is FQNNGV. The CDR3 contains 16 residues. The J segment lost 2 bases and the V segment lost 3 bases, leaving 5 bases of the junction unmatched. CDR3 in DNA: TGTGCCAGCAGCTTCCCGAGCGGGGGGGCCACAGATACGCAGTATTTT. Its translation: CASSFPSGGATDTQYF.

The chain carries TRBV3-1 (or the pseudogene TRBV3-2) and TRBJ2-3; 8 nucleotides line up with TRBD2. The CDR3 spans 14 residues. The V segment lost 4 bases and the J segment 5 bases; nucleotides outside the gene matches: 5. Germline V gene lookup returns CDR1 LGHDT and CDR2 YNNKEL (reference sequence). DNA of the CDR3: TGTGCCAGCAGCCCAGCGGGAGACGTAGATACGCAGTATTTT. Amino acids: CASSPAGDVDTQYF.

The J gene is TRBJ2-1, the V gene TRBV7-8, with a tentative D call TRBD1 (7 bases). CDR1 and CDR2 (germline): SGHVS, FQNEAQ. The CDR3 runs to 14 residues. V lost 7 bases, J lost 1 base, and 11 bases lay in between. This CDR3 reads CASNPGGSYNEQFF. The DNA for the CDR3 is TGTGCCAGCAATCCAGGGGGGTCCTACAATGAGCAGTTCTTC.

The rearrangement links TRBV19 to TRBJ1-4; no definite D call. The CDR3 spans 13 residues. The V gene's germline CDR1 is LNHDA and CDR2 SQIVND (reference sequence). The V gene lost 5 bases and the J gene lost 6 bases, with 10 bases spanning the gap. The DNA for the CDR3 is TGTGCCAGTAGTGAATGGCGGGATGAAAAACTGTTTTTT. Protein product: CASSEWRDEKLFF.

The rearrangement uses TRBV9 and TRBJ2-3; D remains ambiguous. CDR1 and CDR2 (germline): SGDLS, YYNGEE. The CDR3 consists of 13 residues. Deletions cut 4 bases from V and 2 bases from J, with 8 bases between. CDR3: CASSSLNTDTQYF. The CDR3 nucleotides are TGTGCCAGCAGCAGCCTTAACACAGATACGCAGTATTTT.